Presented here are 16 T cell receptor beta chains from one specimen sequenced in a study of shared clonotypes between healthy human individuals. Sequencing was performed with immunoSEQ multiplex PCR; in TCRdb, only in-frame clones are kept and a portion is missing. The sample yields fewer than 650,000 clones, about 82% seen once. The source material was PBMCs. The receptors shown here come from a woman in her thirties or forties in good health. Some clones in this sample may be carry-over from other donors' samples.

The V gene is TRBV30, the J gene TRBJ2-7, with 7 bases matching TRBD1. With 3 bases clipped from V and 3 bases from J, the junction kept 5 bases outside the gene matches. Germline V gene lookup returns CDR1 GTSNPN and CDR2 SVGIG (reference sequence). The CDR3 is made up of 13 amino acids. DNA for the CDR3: TGTGCCTGGAGGATACAGGGGAGCTACGAGCAGTACTTC. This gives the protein CAWRIQGSYEQYF.

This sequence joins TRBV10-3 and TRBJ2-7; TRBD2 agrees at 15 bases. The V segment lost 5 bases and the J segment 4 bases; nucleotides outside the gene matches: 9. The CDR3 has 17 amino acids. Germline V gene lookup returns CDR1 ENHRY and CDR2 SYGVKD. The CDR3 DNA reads TGTGCCATCAGTTGGACTAGCGGGAGGGCCGGCACATACGAGCAGTACTTC. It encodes CAISWTSGRAGTYEQYF.

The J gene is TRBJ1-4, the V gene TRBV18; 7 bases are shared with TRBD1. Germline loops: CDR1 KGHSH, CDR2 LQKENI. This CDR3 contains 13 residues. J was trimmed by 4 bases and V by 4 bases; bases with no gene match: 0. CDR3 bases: TGTGCCAGCTCACGGGACAGTAATGAAAAACTGTTTTTT. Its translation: CASSRDSNEKLFF.

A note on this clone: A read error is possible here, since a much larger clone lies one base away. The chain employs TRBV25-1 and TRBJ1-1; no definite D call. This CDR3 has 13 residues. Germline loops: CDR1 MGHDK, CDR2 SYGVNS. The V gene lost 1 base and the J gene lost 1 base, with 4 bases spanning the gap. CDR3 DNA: TGTGCCAGCAGTGAATGGGGGAACACTGAAGCTTTCTTT. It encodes CASSEWGNTEAFF.

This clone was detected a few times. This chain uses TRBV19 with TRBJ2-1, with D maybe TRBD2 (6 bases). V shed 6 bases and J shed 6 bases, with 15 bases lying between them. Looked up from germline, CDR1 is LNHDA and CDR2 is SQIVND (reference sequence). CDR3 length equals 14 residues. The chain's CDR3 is CASRQVWRANEQFF. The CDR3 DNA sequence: TGTGCCAGTAGACAGGTGTGGAGGGCCAATGAGCAGTTCTTC. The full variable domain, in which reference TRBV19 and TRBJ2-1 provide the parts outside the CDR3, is DGGITQSPKYLFRKEGQNVTLSCEQNLNHDAMYWYRQDPGQGLRLIYYSQIVNDFQKGDIAEGYSVSREKKESFPLTVTSAQKNPTAFYLCASRQVWRANEQFFGPGTRLTVL.

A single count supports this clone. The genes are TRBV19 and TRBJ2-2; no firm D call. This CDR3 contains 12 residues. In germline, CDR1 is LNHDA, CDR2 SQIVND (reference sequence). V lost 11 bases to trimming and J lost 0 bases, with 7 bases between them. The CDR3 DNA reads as TGTGCCGGAGCCACGAACACCGGGGAGCTGTTTTTT. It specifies CAGATNTGELFF.

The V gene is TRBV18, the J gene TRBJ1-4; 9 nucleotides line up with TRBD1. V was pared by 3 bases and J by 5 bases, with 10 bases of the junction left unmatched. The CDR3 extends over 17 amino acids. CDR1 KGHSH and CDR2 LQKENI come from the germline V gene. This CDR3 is CASSPPTGQGTNEKLFF. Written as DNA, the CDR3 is TGTGCCAGCTCACCTCCAACGGGACAGGGTACCAATGAAAAACTGTTTTTT.

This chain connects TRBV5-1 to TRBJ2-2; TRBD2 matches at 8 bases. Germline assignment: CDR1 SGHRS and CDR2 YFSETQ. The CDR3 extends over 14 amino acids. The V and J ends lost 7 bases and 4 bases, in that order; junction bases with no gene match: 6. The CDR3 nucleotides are TGCGCCAGCGGAGCGGGAGACATCACCGGGGAGCTGTTTTTT. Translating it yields CASGAGDITGELFF.

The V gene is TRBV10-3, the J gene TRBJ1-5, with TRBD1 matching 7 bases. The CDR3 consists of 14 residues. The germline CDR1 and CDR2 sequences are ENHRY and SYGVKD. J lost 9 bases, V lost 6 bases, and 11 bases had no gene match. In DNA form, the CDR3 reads TGTGCCATCAGCCCGGGACAGCTCGAGTCGCCCCAGCATTTT. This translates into CAISPGQLESPQHF.

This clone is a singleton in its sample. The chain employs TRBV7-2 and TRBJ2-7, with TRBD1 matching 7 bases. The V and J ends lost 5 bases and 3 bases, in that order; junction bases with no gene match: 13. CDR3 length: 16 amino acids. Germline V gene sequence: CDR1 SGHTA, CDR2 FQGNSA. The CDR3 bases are TGTGCCAGCAGCCGCGAAGGGGGCAGGGCAAGCTACGAGCAGTACTTC. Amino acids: CASSREGGRASYEQYF.

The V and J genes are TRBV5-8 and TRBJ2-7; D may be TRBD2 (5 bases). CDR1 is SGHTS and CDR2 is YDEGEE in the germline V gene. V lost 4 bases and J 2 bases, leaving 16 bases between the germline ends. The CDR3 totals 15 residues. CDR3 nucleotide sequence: TGTGCCAGCAGCCCAAGAGTCGGGATCCCCTACGAGCAGTACTTC. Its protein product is CASSPRVGIPYEQYF.

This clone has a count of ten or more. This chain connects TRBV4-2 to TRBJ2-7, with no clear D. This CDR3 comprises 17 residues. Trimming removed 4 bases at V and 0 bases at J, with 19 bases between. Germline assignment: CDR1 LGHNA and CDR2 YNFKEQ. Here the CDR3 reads CASSPIGVRTVSYEQYF. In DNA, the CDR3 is TGTGCCAGCAGCCCAATTGGTGTGCGTACAGTCTCCTACGAGCAGTACTTC.

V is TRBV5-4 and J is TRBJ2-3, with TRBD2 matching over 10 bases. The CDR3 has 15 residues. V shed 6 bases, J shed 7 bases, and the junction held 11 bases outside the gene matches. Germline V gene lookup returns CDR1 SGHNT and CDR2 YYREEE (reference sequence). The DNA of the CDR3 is TGTGCCAGCAATCTAGCGGGAGCCAACTCCCATACGCAGTATTTT. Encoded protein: CASNLAGANSHTQYF. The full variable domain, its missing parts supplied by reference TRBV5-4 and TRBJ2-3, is ETGVTQSPTHLIKTRGQQVTLRCSSQSGHNTVSWYQQALGQGPQFIFQYYREEENGRGNFPPRFSGLQFPNYSSELNVNALELDDSALYLCASNLAGANSHTQYFGPGTRLTVL.

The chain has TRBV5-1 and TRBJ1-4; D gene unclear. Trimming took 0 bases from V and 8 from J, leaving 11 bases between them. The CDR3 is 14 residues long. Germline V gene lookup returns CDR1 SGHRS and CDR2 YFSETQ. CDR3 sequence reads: CASSLAERSEKLFF. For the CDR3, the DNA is TGCGCCAGCAGCTTGGCAGAACGGAGCGAAAAACTGTTTTTT.

The CDR3 DNA sequence: TGTGCCAGCAGTTTGGACGGGATCACAGATACGCAGTATTTT. This sequence encodes CASSLDGITDTQYF. The V gene is TRBV28, the J gene TRBJ2-3; the D gene is possibly TRBD2 (5 bases). This CDR3 region has 14 residues. V lost 3 bases, J lost 2 bases, and 9 bases lay in between. From germline, CDR1 is MDHEN and CDR2 SYDVKM. Filled out from reference TRBV28 and TRBJ2-3, the complete variable domain reads DVKVTQSSRYLVKRTGEKVFLECVQDMDHENMFWYRQDPGLGLRLIYFSYDVKMKEKGDIPEGYSVSREKKERFSLILESASTNQTSMYLCASSLDGITDTQYFGPGTRLTVL.

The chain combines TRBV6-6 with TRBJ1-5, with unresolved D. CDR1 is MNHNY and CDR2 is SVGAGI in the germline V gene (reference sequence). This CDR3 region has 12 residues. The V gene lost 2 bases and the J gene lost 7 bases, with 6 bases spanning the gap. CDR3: CASSYGPQPQHF. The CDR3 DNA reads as TGTGCCAGCAGTTACGGCCCGCAGCCCCAGCATTTT.